This TCR beta chain was sequenced for a study of OX40 agonist ivuxolimab in advanced cancers. Study details: Among those treated, three patients had partial responses, one with hepatocellular carcinoma and two with cutaneous melanoma. Findings and limits, study-wide: On average, a greater number of expanded clones characterised CD8+ T cells relative to CD4+.

A single count supports this clone. Its antigen is not known. The protocol was immunoSEQ multiplex PCR, while the TCRdb copy is restricted to in-frame clones and leaves out a portion. Among about 77,000 clones listed, about 86% were seen once. The CDR3 runs 14 residues. The junction had 11 bases not matched to a gene; V was cut back by 10 bases and J by 5 bases. Germline V gene lookup returns CDR1 SNHLY and CDR2 FYNNEI. The source of this sequence is an adult with an advanced solid tumor such as melanoma, head and neck, liver or kidney cancer. J is TRBJ1-1 and V is TRBV2, with 9 bases aligning to TRBD1. The sample here was CD4+ or CD8+ T cells sorted from blood, taken in a trial of the OX40 agonist ivuxolimab. DNA for the CDR3: TGTGCCACCCCGAATCGGGACAGGGAAACTGAAGCTTTCTTT. Translating it yields CATPNRDRETEAFF.